One and the same sample provided the 23 T cell receptor beta chains below, sequenced in a study of graft-versus-host responses after intestinal transplantation. Measured with immunoSEQ multiplex PCR; TCRdb has only the in-frame clones, and not every one. This sample has 81,000 or so clones, with around 93% found just once. No cognate antigen is known for these TCRs. Sample: unstimulated CD8+ T cells sorted from spleen or lymph node cells, taken before transplant. Every receptor here comes from a human donor who was the organ donor for an intestinal transplant.

About this clone: The junction and the germline gene differ at one end; a read error may be behind it. The chain uses TRBV2 and TRBJ2-1; 13 nucleotides match TRBD2. Germline V CDR1 and CDR2: SNHLY, FYNNEI. The CDR3 has 14 amino acids. CDR3 region: CASSDMRLAGGTIF. DNA of the CDR3: TGTGCCAGCAGTGATATGAGACTAGCGGGGGGTACGATCTTC.

Only one count was recorded for this clone. The rearrangement uses TRBV9 and TRBJ2-1, with 7 bases lining up with TRBD2. This CDR3 has 15 amino acids. Germline V CDR1 and CDR2: SGDLS, YYNGEE. V dropped 7 bases and J dropped 8; count of bases not matched to a gene: 15. DNA of the CDR3: TGTGCCAGCTCTCGAGGTGGCGGGAGCGGCGATGAGCAGTTCTTC. Its translation: CASSRGGGSGDEQFF. Combining the CDR3 with reference TRBV9 and TRBJ2-1 gives the whole variable domain DSGVTQTPKHLITATGQRVTLRCSPRSGDLSVYWYQQSLDQGLQFLIQYYNGEERAKGNILERFSAQQFPDLHSELNLSSLELGDSALYFCASSRGGGSGDEQFFGPGTRLTVL.

The chain combines TRBV5-3 with TRBJ2-1; D uncertain. TRBV5-3 has ORF status, its function being uncertain. The CDR3 length is 11 residues. Trimming took 4 bases from V and 7 from J, leaving 6 bases between them. This CDR3 is CARSLGNEQFF. CDR3 DNA sequence: TGTGCCAGAAGCCTCGGTAATGAGCAGTTCTTC.

This chain joins TRBV6-1 and TRBJ2-1; TRBD2 is a possible D gene (5 bases). The CDR3 runs 18 residues. V shed 2 bases and J shed 6 bases, with 23 bases lying between them. Germline values: CDR1 MNHNS, CDR2 SASEGT. The CDR3 nucleotides read TGTGCCAGCAGTGAATACCGGGAAGATAGGGTCCCGGTCAATGAGCAGTTCTTC. This gives the protein CASSEYREDRVPVNEQFF.

A word on this clone: This sample includes further DNA sequences coding for the same CDR3. The rearrangement links TRBV11-2 to TRBJ2-3; 8 positions agree with TRBD2. CDR3 length: 13 amino acids. The ends lost 5 bases at V and 4 bases at J; junction bases unmatched: 2. Looked up from germline, CDR1 is SGHAT and CDR2 is FQNNGV. For the CDR3, the DNA is TGTGCCAGCAGCCCGGGGGGGCCAGATACGCAGTATTTT. It translates to CASSPGGPDTQYF.

The chain employs TRBV4-1 and TRBJ2-7; a possible D gene is TRBD2 (5 bases). V was clipped by 0 bases and J by 6 bases, with 21 bases between them. The CDR3 totals 17 residues. Germline assignment: CDR1 MGHRA and CDR2 YSYEKL. CDR3 amino acids: CASSQEGLKVRGLEQYF. In DNA form, the CDR3 reads TGCGCCAGCAGCCAAGAAGGTCTAAAGGTTCGAGGGCTCGAGCAGTACTTC.

The chain is built from TRBV7-9 and TRBJ2-5; D is perhaps TRBD1 (6 bases). CDR3 length: 12 amino acids. Germline assignment: CDR1 SEHNR and CDR2 FQNEAQ (reference sequence). Trimming took 1 base from V and 7 from J, leaving 7 bases between them. This CDR3 is CASSLGGGTQYF. The CDR3 DNA follows: TGTGCCAGCAGCTTAGGAGGGGGGACCCAGTACTTC.

In DNA, the CDR3 is TGTGCCATCAGTGAGTCGGGGGCCGGAAACATTCAGTACTTC. It specifies CAISESGAGNIQYF. The J gene is TRBJ2-4, the V gene TRBV10-3; possibly TRBD1 for D (6 bases). The CDR3 totals 14 residues. Germline CDR1 ENHRY, CDR2 SYGVKD. V lost 0 bases and J lost 6, with 9 bases in between.

This chain joins TRBV28 and TRBJ2-3; 11 bases agree with TRBD2. Germline CDR1 and CDR2: MDHEN and SYDVKM. Trimming cost V 6 bases and J 2 bases; bases outside gene matches: 7. The CDR3 runs 16 residues. The CDR3 region is CASSLISGRATDTQYF. The CDR3 nucleotides read TGTGCCAGCAGCCTAATTAGCGGGAGGGCCACAGATACGCAGTATTTT.

V gene TRBV10-3 combines with J gene TRBJ2-5; the D is unclear. The end of the DNA fits TRBJ2-7 better, so the J call may be wrong. Germline V gene lookup returns CDR1 ENHRY and CDR2 SYGVKD. This CDR3 is built from 16 residues. The CDR3 bases are TGTGCCATCAACGAGACGGATCGAAGGAGCTCCTACGAGCAGTACTTC. This gives the protein CAINETDRRSSYEQYF.

V gene TRBV6-4 combines with J gene TRBJ2-1, with a possible D match to TRBD2 (5 bases). V was clipped by 0 bases and J by 5 bases, with 11 bases between them. The CDR3 is 15 amino acids. CDR1 MRHNA and CDR2 SNTAGT come from the germline V gene. CDR3 in DNA: TGTGCCAGCAGTGACTCGAGTCACGGGGACAATGAGCAGTTCTTC. Translation: CASSDSSHGDNEQFF.

The CDR3 spells CAISGREIYEQYF. The DNA of the CDR3 is TGTGCCATCTCGGGAAGGGAGATCTACGAGCAGTACTTC. V is TRBV10-3 and J is TRBJ2-7; maybe TRBD2 (5 bases). Germline lookup yields CDR1 ENHRY and CDR2 SYGVKD. Between the trimmed V and J ends, which lost 8 bases and 3 bases, there was a span of 14 bases. This CDR3 has 13 residues.

This chain connects TRBV7-9 to TRBJ2-1; D possibly corresponds to TRBD2 (6 bases). CDR1 and CDR2 from the germline V gene are SEHNR and FQNEAQ (reference sequence). The CDR3 sequence is 13 residues long. The V end lost 5 bases, the J end lost 6 bases, and 11 bases lay between the germline ends. CDR3 in DNA: TGTGCCAGCAGCCTGGACTATGCCAATGAGCAGTTCTTC. It encodes CASSLDYANEQFF.

The rearrangement uses TRBV19 and TRBJ1-3, with a weak D call TRBD1 (5 bases). V was pared by 3 bases and J by 0 bases, with 9 bases between. Germline loops: CDR1 LNHDA, CDR2 SQIVND (reference sequence). CDR3 length: 15 residues. CDR3 amino acids: CASSITGGSGNTIYF. For the CDR3, the DNA is TGTGCCAGTAGTATTACGGGGGGCTCTGGAAACACCATATATTTT.

This clone appeared a single time. The V call is TRBV18, the J call TRBJ2-1, with 8 bases aligning to TRBD2. CDR1 and CDR2 from the germline V gene are KGHSH and LQKENI. V lost 5 bases to trimming and J lost 5 bases; unmatched junction nucleotides: 11. The CDR3 contains 16 residues. CDR3 DNA sequence: TGTGCCAGCTCAACGCGGGGACTAGGGACGCACAATGAGCAGTTCTTC. It translates to CASSTRGLGTHNEQFF.

The genes are TRBV2 and TRBJ2-3; TRBD2 matches at 8 bases. Germline CDR1 is SNHLY and CDR2 is FYNNEI. V lost 0 bases and J lost 2; bases outside the gene matches: 10. This CDR3 has 18 residues. CDR3 sequence (DNA): TGTGCCAGCAGTGAAGCCCCTAGGGTAGCGGGATACACAGATACGCAGTATTTT. It encodes CASSEAPRVAGYTDTQYF.

The chain links TRBV19 to TRBJ2-7; a weak D match, TRBD2 (5 bases). The germline V gene has CDR1 LNHDA and CDR2 SQIVND (reference sequence). CDR3 length equals 13 residues. V dropped 6 bases and J dropped 4 bases, with 13 bases sitting between them. The CDR3 nucleotides are TGTGCCAGTAGGGCACGCGGGCTTTACGAGCAGTACTTC. Encoded protein: CASRARGLYEQYF.

The chain joins TRBV4-1 to TRBJ2-6, with TRBD2 as a possible D gene (5 bases). This CDR3 comprises 16 residues. V gave up 1 base and J gave up 1 base, with 8 bases separating them. Germline V gives CDR1 MGHRA, CDR2 YSYEKL. The CDR3 is CASSQGSGSGANVLTF. As DNA, the CDR3 is TGCGCCAGCAGCCAAGGATCGGGGTCTGGGGCCAACGTCCTGACTTTC.

V and J are TRBV10-3 and TRBJ1-5, with 7 nucleotides matching TRBD1. V lost 6 bases to trimming and J lost 0 bases; unmatched junction nucleotides: 11. The CDR3 consists of 17 residues. The germline CDR1 and CDR2 sequences are ENHRY and SYGVKD. CDR3 bases: TGTGCCATCAGCCCGGGACAGTCCCTCTATAGCAATCAGCCCCAGCATTTT. It encodes CAISPGQSLYSNQPQHF.

The chain has TRBV5-8 and TRBJ2-7; TRBD2 matches at 10 bases. V gave up 3 bases and J gave up 4 bases; unmatched junction bases: 7. Germline V gene lookup returns CDR1 SGHTS and CDR2 YDEGEE. The CDR3 contains 15 residues. Here the CDR3 reads CASSSIQRGGYEQYF. CDR3 nucleotides: TGTGCCAGCAGCTCTATCCAGCGGGGGGGATACGAGCAGTACTTC. Full variable domain (remainder filled in from reference TRBV5-8 and TRBJ2-7): EAGVTQSPTHLIKTRGQQATLRCSPISGHTSVYWYQQALGLGLQFLLWYDEGEERNRGNFPPRFSGRQFPNYSSELNVNALELEDSALYLCASSSIQRGGYEQYFGPGTRLTVT.

The rearrangement uses TRBV5-6 and TRBJ2-1; D gene unclear. The CDR3 totals 15 residues. The ends were cut back, 0 bases at V and 0 bases at J, with 7 bases in the middle. The germline CDR1 and CDR2 sequences are SGHDT and YYEEEE. The chain's CDR3 is CASSLGGASYNEQFF. The CDR3, as DNA: TGTGCCAGCAGCTTGGGCGGTGCCTCCTACAATGAGCAGTTCTTC.

To note about this clone: This sample includes further DNA sequences coding for the same CDR3. This chain links TRBV4-3 with TRBJ2-1; no clear D. CDR1 and CDR2 (germline): LGHNA, YSLEER. This CDR3 is 14 amino acids long. Trimming removed 1 base at V and 2 bases at J, with 6 bases between. In nucleotides, the CDR3 is TGCGCCAGCAGCCAAGGAGGCGCCTACAATGAGCAGTTCTTC. Amino acids: CASSQGGAYNEQFF.

The genes are TRBV28 and TRBJ2-6; 7 nucleotides line up with TRBD2. J gave up 2 bases and V 6 bases, and 7 bases lay outside the gene matches. Germline V gives CDR1 MDHEN, CDR2 SYDVKM. This CDR3 comprises 16 residues. CDR3 nucleotides: TGTGCCAGCAGCCAATGGGGGGGTACTGGGGCCAACGTCCTGACTTTC. It yields the protein CASSQWGGTGANVLTF.